Below, 18 T cell receptor beta chains from the same sample are listed, as sequenced in a study of cytomegalovirus exposure and HLA in healthy donors. Primers included in the PCR were 60 Vbeta and 13 Jbeta primers. Here immunoSEQ multiplex PCR was the method, and the copy in TCRdb shows in-frame clones only, minus some. The data hold approximately 180,000 clones, with about 76% observed a single time. Sequenced input: PBMCs. Source of these receptors: a woman between 45 and 65 years old in good health and CMV-seronegative.

V usage is TRBV7-2 and J usage is TRBJ2-5; TRBD2 aligns across 9 bases. The junction had 0 bases not matched to a gene; V was cut back by 1 base and J by 0 bases. The CDR3 has 15 residues. Germline CDR1 and CDR2: SGHTA and FQGNSA. The CDR3 sequence: CASSLVAGDQETQYF. CDR3 coding DNA: TGTGCCAGCAGCTTAGTAGCGGGGGACCAAGAGACCCAGTACTTC. The full variable domain, in which reference TRBV7-2 and TRBJ2-5 provide the parts outside the CDR3, is GAGVSQSPSNKVTEKGKDVELRCDPISGHTALYWYRQSLGQGLEFLIYFQGNSAPDKSGLPSDRFSAERTGGSVSTLTIQRTQQEDSAVYLCASSLVAGDQETQYFGPGTRLLVL.

The chain combines TRBV7-3 with TRBJ2-3; TRBD1 might be the D (6 bases). The CDR3 totals 15 residues. Looked up from germline, CDR1 is SGHTA and CDR2 is FQGTGA. Trimming took off 2 bases at V and 2 bases at J, with 11 bases between the two ends. This CDR3 is CASSLWGQNTDTQYF. The DNA for the CDR3 is TGTGCCAGCAGCTTATGGGGGCAGAACACAGATACGCAGTATTTT.

This clone was observed a handful of times. The V call is TRBV4-3, the J call TRBJ2-7, with 11 bases identical to TRBD2. CDR1 and CDR2 from the germline V gene are LGHNA and YSLEER. V shed 1 base, J shed 7 bases, and the junction held 9 bases outside the gene matches. This CDR3 comprises 16 residues. As DNA, the CDR3 is TGCGCCAGCAGCCAAGTCGGACTTAGCGGGAGGGGGGAGCAGTACTTC. Amino acid sequence: CASSQVGLSGRGEQYF.

The chain uses TRBV6-5 and TRBJ2-3, with 10 bases that match TRBD2. Germline lookup yields CDR1 MNHEY and CDR2 SVGAGI. The CDR3 runs to 15 residues. J gave up 4 bases and V 5 bases, and 6 bases lay outside the gene matches. CDR3 in DNA: TGTGCCAGCAGTCCCCTAGCGGGAGCCTCAGATACGCAGTATTTT. Translated: CASSPLAGASDTQYF.

The chain links TRBV5-1 to TRBJ2-7, with a weak D call TRBD1 (5 bases). Trimming left V 5 bases short and J 7 bases short, with 22 bases between. Per the germline V gene, CDR1 is SGHRS and CDR2 is YFSETQ. The length of the CDR3 is 15 residues. The CDR3 spells CASSPRPQGVGEQYF. The CDR3 DNA reads TGCGCCAGCAGTCCAAGACCCCAGGGCGTGGGGGAGCAGTACTTC. Variable domain in full (rest from reference TRBV5-1 and TRBJ2-7): KAGVTQTPRYLIKTRGQQVTLSCSPISGHRSVSWYQQTPGQGLQFLFEYFSETQRNKGNFPGRFSGRQFSNSRSEMNVSTLELGDSALYLCASSPRPQGVGEQYFGPGTRLTVT.

The chain recombines TRBV28 with TRBJ2-1; TRBD1 aligns across 11 bases. Germline CDR1 is MDHEN and CDR2 is SYDVKM. CDR3 length: 13 residues. V lost 7 bases, J lost 8 bases, and 4 bases stayed unmatched. The DNA for the CDR3 is TGTGCCAGCATCATGGACAGGGGGCATGAGCAGTTCTTC. It translates to CASIMDRGHEQFF.

The chain uses TRBV28 and TRBJ2-7; D might be TRBD1 (6 bases). Per germline, CDR1 MDHEN and CDR2 SYDVKM. Deletions cut 1 base from V and 4 bases from J, with 11 bases between. The CDR3 has 14 residues. The DNA for the CDR3 is TGTGCCAGCAGTTTATCTCAGGGGCAGTACGAGCAGTACTTC. This translates into CASSLSQGQYEQYF.

The chain combines TRBV10-3 with TRBJ2-3; D may be TRBD2 (6 bases). This CDR3 is built from 15 residues. The ends were cut back, 4 bases at V and 1 base at J, with 12 bases in the middle. Germline loops: CDR1 ENHRY, CDR2 SYGVKD. CDR3 loop: CAISGSASGTDTQYF. DNA for the CDR3: TGTGCCATCAGTGGATCCGCTAGCGGCACAGATACGCAGTATTTT.

The chain uses TRBV28 and TRBJ1-1, with D possibly matching TRBD1 (6 bases). CDR3 size: 16 residues. V was clipped by 5 bases and J by 3 bases, with 19 bases between them. The germline V gene encodes CDR1 MDHEN and CDR2 SYDVKM. The DNA of the CDR3 is TGTGCCAGCAGTCCCCCGGGGGGCCAGCGGTACACTGAAGCTTTCTTT. Translated: CASSPPGGQRYTEAFF.

The CDR3 sequence is CSVEQYNEQFF. The CDR3 coding sequence is TGCAGCGTTGAGCAGTACAATGAGCAGTTCTTC. The gene calls are TRBV29-1 and TRBJ2-1; D is unresolved. Germline CDR1 SQVTM, CDR2 ANQGSEA. V was trimmed by 3 bases and J by 4 bases, leaving 4 bases between them. This CDR3 contains 11 residues.

V gene TRBV2 combines with J gene TRBJ2-5, with D unclear. The germline gives CDR1 SNHLY, CDR2 FYNNEI. Trimming cost V 6 bases and J 5 bases, with 16 bases left between them. This CDR3 comprises 14 residues. CDR3 sequence (DNA): TGTGCCAGCAGGAGGATTTACGTCCAGGAGACCCAGTACTTC. It encodes CASRRIYVQETQYF.

The J gene is TRBJ1-1, the V gene TRBV6-6; 7 bases are a match to TRBD1. V was pared by 0 bases and J by 3 bases, with 7 bases of the junction left unmatched. This CDR3 has 16 residues. In germline, CDR1 is MNHNY, CDR2 SVGAGI (reference sequence). The CDR3 loop reads CASSYSWTGGDTEAFF. The CDR3 DNA reads as TGTGCCAGCAGTTACTCGTGGACAGGAGGGGACACTGAAGCTTTCTTT.

This clone was observed a single time. The chain has TRBV29-1 and TRBJ2-7; TRBD2 matches 9 bases. J was trimmed by 7 bases and V by 5 bases; bases with no gene match: 15. Germline CDR1 reads SQVTM; CDR2 reads ANQGSEA. The CDR3 covers 15 residues. The CDR3 region is CSVLPGVAGAGEQYF. CDR3 DNA sequence: TGCAGCGTTCTACCTGGGGTAGCGGGAGCTGGAGAGCAGTACTTC.

The CDR3 sequence is CSVEVVGSGRDGVQYF. CDR3 coding DNA: TGCAGCGTTGAAGTCGTGGGTAGCGGGAGGGACGGGGTGCAGTACTTC. V usage is TRBV29-1 and J usage is TRBJ2-7; 11 bases are shared with TRBD2. The germline V gene has CDR1 SQVTM and CDR2 ANQGSEA. This CDR3 contains 16 residues. V shed 1 base and J 9 bases; nucleotides not matched to a gene: 14.

The rearrangement joins TRBV2 to TRBJ1-2, with D perhaps matching TRBD1 (5 bases). V was cut by 7 bases and J by 7 bases, with 16 bases left in between. CDR3 size: 13 residues. Germline V lookup: CDR1 SNHLY, CDR2 FYNNEI. This chain's CDR3 is CASKGEGPRGYTF. CDR3 bases: TGTGCCAGCAAAGGGGAAGGGCCCCGTGGCTACACCTTC.

CDR3 sequence: CASSPRQAYNSPLHF. Here the CDR3 DNA reads TGTGCCAGCAGCCCCCGGCAGGCCTATAATTCACCCCTCCACTTT. This rearrangement joins TRBV7-2 to TRBJ1-6; no firm D call. Trimming left V 5 bases short and J 2 bases short, with 10 bases between. The CDR3 runs to 15 residues. The germline V gene has CDR1 SGHTA and CDR2 FQGNSA.

The rearrangement links TRBV28 to TRBJ1-2; the D is unclear. CDR1 and CDR2 from the germline V gene are MDHEN and SYDVKM. With 2 bases removed from V and 8 bases from J, the gap between germline ends came to 18 bases. The CDR3 is 15 residues long. The CDR3: CASSLMAGTPWGYTF. In nucleotides, the CDR3 is TGTGCCAGCAGTTTAATGGCGGGTACTCCTTGGGGCTACACCTTC.

This clone was found once. One end of the junction is discordant with germline, which a read error may explain. The chain combines TRBV4-3 with TRBJ1-2; a possible D gene is TRBD1 (5 bases). Per germline, CDR1 LGHNA and CDR2 YSLEER. This CDR3 is 14 amino acids long. The CDR3 protein is CASSQVQGWDGHTF. CDR3 in DNA: TGCGCCAGCAGCCAAGTCCAGGGCTGGGATGGCCACACCTTC.